Listed below are T cell receptor beta chains from one sample, sequenced in a study of stem cell transplantation in POMP-related autoinflammatory disease. TCRdb's table, derived via immunoSEQ multiplex PCR, lists solely in-frame clones and lacks some. Of more than 25,000 clones in the sample, about 86% were seen once. This specimen consisted of CD4+ T cells from PBMCs, obtained before stem cell transplantation. Receptor source: a human donor with POMP-related autoinflammation and immune dysregulation (PRAID). The CDR3 runs from the conserved cysteine through the conserved F or W. D genes are given only for firm matches. Some rows have no size entry. The others give once, few or many, or a class for an expanded clone.

abundance,v_gene,d_gene,j_gene,CDR3aa,CDR3nt
-,TRBV29-1,-,TRBJ2-2,CSALDRNTGELFF,TGCAGCGCCTTGGACAGGAACACCGGGGAGCTGTTTTTT
-,TRBV19,-,TRBJ1-6,CASREQGSDNSPLHF,TGTGCCAGTAGGGAACAGGGAAGCGATAATTCACCCCTCCACTTT
-,TRBV5-4,-,TRBJ1-4,CASSSPGRDEKLFF,TGTGCCAGCAGCTCCCCCGGCCGAGATGAAAAACTGTTTTTT
-,TRBV7-9,-,TRBJ1-2,CASSPGRLYGYTF,TGTGCCAGCAGCCCCGGACGCCTATATGGCTACACCTTC
-,TRBV6-5,TRBD1,TRBJ2-7,CASSYSYRGNEQYF,TGTGCCAGCAGTTACTCTTACAGGGGGAACGAGCAGTACTTC
-,TRBV7-9,-,TRBJ1-2,CASSNGALTGDYTF,TGTGCCAGCAGCAACGGGGCCCTTACGGGTGACTACACCTTC
-,TRBV2,TRBD1,TRBJ2-3,CASKDREEDTQYF,TGTGCCAGCAAGGACAGGGAGGAGGATACGCAGTATTTT
-,TRBV5-1,TRBD2,TRBJ2-1,CASSLPTSGSPDEQFF,TGCGCCAGCAGCTTGCCCACTAGCGGGAGTCCCGATGAGCAGTTCTTC
-,TRBV2,-,TRBJ2-5,CASAEETQYF,TGTGCCAGCGCTGAAGAGACCCAGTACTTC
-,TRBV6-5,-,TRBJ2-1,CASQRGNEQFF,TGTGCCAGCCAGAGGGGTAATGAGCAGTTCTTC
-,TRBV2,-,TRBJ2-3,CASSEARPLQGSQYF,TGTGCCAGCAGTGAAGCGCGTCCCCTCCAGGGATCGCAGTATTTT
-,TRBV5-1,-,TRBJ2-1,CASSLSQTTNYNEQFF,TGCGCCAGCAGCTTGTCTCAGACAACGAACTACAATGAGCAGTTCTTC
-,TRBV9,TRBD1,TRBJ2-3,CASSPRGTGPTDTQYF,TGTGCCAGCAGCCCAAGAGGGACAGGGCCCACAGATACGCAGTATTTT
-,TRBV5-1,TRBD2,TRBJ2-7,CASSVGPRREIPYEQYF,TGCGCCAGCAGCGTCGGGCCGCGGCGGGAGATCCCCTACGAGCAGTACTTC
-,TRBV28,TRBD1,TRBJ2-7,CASSALPGQRSHSPYYEQYF,TGTGCCAGCAGTGCACTACCGGGACAGCGATCTCATTCGCCATACTACGAGCAGTACTTC
-,TRBV9,-,TRBJ2-4,CASSVEAALAKNIQYF,TGTGCCAGCAGCGTAGAGGCAGCCTTAGCCAAAAACATTCAGTACTTC
-,TRBV6-5,-,TRBJ2-7,CASSLSGAYEQYF,TGTGCCAGCAGTCTCTCAGGGGCCTACGAGCAGTACTTC
-,TRBV2,-,TRBJ1-2,CASSDRGYGYTF,TGTGCCAGCAGTGACAGGGGCTATGGCTACACCTTC
-,TRBV5-1,TRBD1,TRBJ1-5,CASSLGGTGVDQPQHF,TGCGCCAGCAGCTTGGGCGGGACAGGGGTTGATCAGCCCCAGCATTTT
-,TRBV5-1,TRBD1,TRBJ2-3,CASSLLGQGSDTQYF,TGCGCCAGCAGCTTGCTAGGACAGGGCTCAGATACGCAGTATTTT
once,TRBV5-6,TRBD1,TRBJ2-3,CASSPTGRDTQYF,TGTGCCAGCAGCCCGACAGGGCGGGATACGCAGTATTTT
-,TRBV2,-,TRBJ1-4,CASIRGANEKLFF,TGTGCCAGCATACGGGGTGCTAATGAAAAACTGTTTTTT
once,TRBV7-9,-,TRBJ1-4,CASSLDPGSGEKLFF,TGTGCCAGCAGCTTAGATCCAGGGAGCGGTGAAAAACTGTTTTTT
-,TRBV2,TRBD1,TRBJ1-4,CASRVLGQATNEKLFF,TGTGCCAGCAGAGTACTTGGACAGGCAACTAATGAAAAACTGTTTTTT
few,TRBV19,TRBD1,TRBJ1-5,CASTIQGGQPQHF,TGTGCCAGTACGATCCAGGGGGGTCAGCCCCAGCATTTT
-,TRBV27,TRBD2,TRBJ2-5,CASRSGLDDETQYF,TGTGCCAGCAGGTCGGGACTAGATGACGAGACCCAGTACTTC
-,TRBV25-1,-,TRBJ1-4,CASSGRGTVEKLFF,TGTGCCAGCAGTGGGAGGGGGACCGTTGAAAAACTGTTTTTT
-,TRBV6-1,TRBD2,TRBJ2-1,CASSVLTSGGYNEQFF,TGTGCCAGCAGTGTCCTGACTAGCGGGGGGTACAATGAGCAGTTCTTC
-,TRBV6-5,TRBD1,TRBJ1-1,CASSRRQGDTEAFF,TGTGCCAGCAGTCGCCGACAGGGGGACACTGAAGCTTTCTTT
-,TRBV7-9,-,TRBJ2-6,CASSLVGLSGANVLTF,TGTGCCAGCAGCTTAGTCGGCCTCTCTGGGGCCAACGTCCTGACTTTC
-,TRBV7-2,-,TRBJ1-1,CAPTEAFF,TGTGCCCCGACTGAAGCTTTCTTT
-,TRBV19,-,TRBJ2-1,CASSKNRVNEQFF,TGTGCCAGTAGTAAGAACAGGGTCAATGAGCAGTTCTTC
-,TRBV9,-,TRBJ2-5,CASSVEGGFETQYF,TGTGCCAGCAGCGTAGAAGGGGGGTTTGAGACCCAGTACTTC
-,TRBV5-1,-,TRBJ1-1,CASSGLNTEAFF,TGCGCCAGCAGTGGCCTAAACACTGAAGCTTTCTTT
-,TRBV7-2,-,TRBJ2-1,CASSSRGAGGYNEQFF,TGTGCCAGCAGCTCCCGTGGGGCGGGCGGCTACAATGAGCAGTTCTTC
-,TRBV7-9,-,TRBJ2-7,CASSLGTTYEQYF,TGTGCCAGCAGCTTGGGGACAACCTACGAGCAGTACTTC
-,TRBV18,TRBD2,TRBJ2-3,CASSPSAGRDTQYF,TGTGCCAGCTCACCTTCAGCGGGGCGAGATACGCAGTATTTT
-,TRBV5-1,TRBD2,TRBJ2-1,CASSFLAGGPHEQFF,TGCGCCAGCAGCTTTCTAGCGGGAGGGCCGCATGAGCAGTTCTTC
-,TRBV7-9,-,TRBJ2-7,CASSSYPYEQYF,TGTGCCAGCAGCTCCTACCCCTACGAGCAGTACTTC
once,TRBV21-1,-,TRBJ2-6,CASRQKGGPGANVLTF,TGTGCCAGCAGGCAAAAAGGAGGGCCTGGGGCCAACGTCCTGACTTTC
-,TRBV11-2,-,TRBJ2-2,CASSLLAANTGELFF,TGTGCCAGCAGCTTGTTGGCGGCCAACACCGGGGAGCTGTTTTTT
-,TRBV10-2,-,TRBJ2-6,CASSSSGANVLTF,TGCGCCAGCAGTAGCTCTGGGGCCAACGTCCTGACTTTC
once,TRBV16,-,TRBJ1-2,CASSQEFRVTYGYTF,TGTGCCAGCAGCCAAGAATTTCGAGTTACCTATGGCTACACCTTC
once,TRBV6-5,TRBD1,TRBJ2-2,CASSLAGGASGELFF,TGTGCCAGCAGTTTAGCAGGGGGCGCATCCGGGGAGCTGTTTTTT
-,TRBV7-3,TRBD1,TRBJ1-2,CASSSPTGDGYTF,TGTGCCAGCAGCTCTCCGACAGGGGATGGCTACACCTTC
few,TRBV2,TRBD1,TRBJ1-1,CASSGDDRDAFF,TGTGCCAGCAGTGGGGATGACAGGGACGCTTTCTTT
-,TRBV6-1,TRBD2,TRBJ2-1,CASTDPGPGGAWYNEQFF,TGTGCCAGCACTGACCCGGGGCCCGGGGGGGCGTGGTACAATGAGCAGTTCTTC
-,TRBV7-2,-,TRBJ2-2,CASSIRPGGRHVGELFF,TGTGCCAGCAGCATCAGACCGGGGGGCCGCCACGTCGGGGAGCTGTTTTTT
-,TRBV5-1,-,TRBJ1-1,CASSEIQSGDEAFF,TGCGCCAGCAGCGAGATACAGAGCGGGGATGAAGCTTTCTTT
-,TRBV5-1,-,TRBJ1-1,CASSLRLNTEAFF,TGCGCCAGCAGCTTGCGACTGAACACTGAAGCTTTCTTT
-,TRBV2,-,TRBJ2-5,CASSELPRGTETQYF,TGTGCCAGCAGTGAACTCCCGAGGGGGACTGAGACCCAGTACTTC
-,TRBV6-1,-,TRBJ2-5,CASRFRTPQETQYF,TGTGCCAGCAGATTCAGGACTCCTCAAGAGACCCAGTACTTC
-,TRBV27,TRBD1,TRBJ1-2,CASSPLDRGLGYTF,TGTGCCAGCAGCCCCTTGGACAGGGGGCTTGGCTACACCTTC
-,TRBV5-4,-,TRBJ1-1,CASRSLANTEAFF,TGTGCCAGCAGGAGTTTGGCGAACACTGAAGCTTTCTTT
-,TRBV11-2,TRBD1,TRBJ1-2,CASSTEGQGRFDGYTF,TGTGCCAGCAGCACCGAAGGACAGGGAAGGTTCGATGGCTACACCTTC
-,TRBV2,TRBD1,TRBJ1-4,CASGQGARTNEKLFF,TGTGCCAGTGGACAGGGGGCGAGGACTAATGAAAAACTGTTTTTT
-,TRBV9,TRBD1,TRBJ2-6,CASSVEAQGAGANVLTF,TGTGCCAGCAGCGTAGAAGCCCAGGGGGCTGGGGCCAACGTCCTGACTTTC
-,TRBV28,TRBD2,TRBJ2-1,CASSRPGTSHEQFF,TGTGCCAGCAGTCGACCCGGGACTAGCCATGAGCAGTTCTTC
-,TRBV15,-,TRBJ1-1,CATSRGYRNTEAFF,TGTGCCACCAGCAGAGGGTATCGGAACACTGAAGCTTTCTTT